Included here is one T cell receptor beta chain sequence, with context. The antigen remains unidentified. These data come from a study of STAT5B mutations in CD4+ large granular lymphocyte leukemia. The wider study: Healthy donors showed HLA-associated enrichment of the CDR3 'QG' motif.

The V gene's germline CDR1 is LNHNV and CDR2 YYDKDF (reference sequence). Trimming removed 1 base from V and 8 bases from J, with 14 bases in between. The CDR3 loop spans 14 amino acids. Study-level points and caveats: TRBV06-family usage was enriched in top patient clones (8/27) versus controls (2/35).

Sequencing used immunoSEQ multiplex PCR; TCRdb keeps in-frame clones, though not all of them. The sample shows around 35,000 clones, roughly 80% of them seen only once. The chain is built from TRBV15 and TRBJ1-2; tentative D call: TRBD1 (5 bases). Input material: CD4+ T cells from blood buffy coats. The receptor was derived from a human donor in good health. The CDR3 protein is CATSRARASGGYTF. In DNA, the CDR3 is TGTGCCACCAGCAGAGCCAGGGCGTCTGGAGGCTACACCTTC.